Here is one T cell receptor (beta chain) with its context. The sample belongs to a study of T-cell memory formation after mild COVID-19. Per germline, CDR1 LGHNA and CDR2 YNFKEQ. V was shortened by 3 bases and J by 2 bases, with 12 bases between the two germline ends. The CDR3 runs 15 residues. TCRdb passed the 5' RACE reads through MiXCR, listing each CDR3 protein once. The sample shows around 530,000 distinct CDR3 sequences, roughly a fifth of them seen only once. The sample taken for sequencing was PBMCs or a T cell subset sorted from them (not recorded which). The rearrangement uses TRBV4-2 and TRBJ2-3, with D possibly matching TRBD2 (6 bases). This TCR came from an adult woman who had mild COVID-19 (a few samples of this study predate the infection). Cell type and time point are not known. The CDR3 coding sequence is TGTGCCAGCAGCCAGACTAGTTGGGACACAGATACGCAGTATTTT. This codes for CASSQTSWDTDTQYF.